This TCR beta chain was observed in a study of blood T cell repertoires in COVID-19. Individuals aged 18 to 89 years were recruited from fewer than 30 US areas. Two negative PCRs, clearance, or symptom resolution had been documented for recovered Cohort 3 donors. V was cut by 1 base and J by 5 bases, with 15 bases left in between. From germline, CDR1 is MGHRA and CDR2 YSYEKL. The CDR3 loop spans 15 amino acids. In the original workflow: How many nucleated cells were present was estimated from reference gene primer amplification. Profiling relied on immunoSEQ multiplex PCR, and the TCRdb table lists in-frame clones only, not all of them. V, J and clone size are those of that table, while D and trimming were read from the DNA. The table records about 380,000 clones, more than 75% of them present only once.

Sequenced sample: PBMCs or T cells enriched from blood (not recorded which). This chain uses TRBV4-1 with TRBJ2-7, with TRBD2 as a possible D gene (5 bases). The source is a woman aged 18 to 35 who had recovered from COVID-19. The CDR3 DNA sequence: TGCGCCAGCAGCCAAGGAAGGACTTATCGTAACGAGCAGTACTTC. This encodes CASSQGRTYRNEQYF.